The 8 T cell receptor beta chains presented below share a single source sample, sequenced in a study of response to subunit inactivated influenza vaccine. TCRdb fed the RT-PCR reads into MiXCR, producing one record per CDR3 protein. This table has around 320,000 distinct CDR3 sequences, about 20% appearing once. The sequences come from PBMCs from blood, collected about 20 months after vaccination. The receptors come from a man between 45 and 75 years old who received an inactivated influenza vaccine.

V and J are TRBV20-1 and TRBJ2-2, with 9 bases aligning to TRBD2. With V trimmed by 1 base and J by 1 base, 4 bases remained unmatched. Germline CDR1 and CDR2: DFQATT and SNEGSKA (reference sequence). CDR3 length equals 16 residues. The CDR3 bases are TGCAGTGCTAGAGGAGCTAGCGGGATGAACACCGGGGAGCTGTTTTTT. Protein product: CSARGASGMNTGELFF.

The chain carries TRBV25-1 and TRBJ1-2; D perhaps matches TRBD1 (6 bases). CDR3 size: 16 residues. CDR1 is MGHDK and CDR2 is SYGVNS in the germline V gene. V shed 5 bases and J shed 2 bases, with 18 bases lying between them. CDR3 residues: CASSPLGTQTNYGYTF. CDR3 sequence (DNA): TGTGCCAGCAGTCCCCTCGGGACACAAACGAACTATGGCTACACCTTC.

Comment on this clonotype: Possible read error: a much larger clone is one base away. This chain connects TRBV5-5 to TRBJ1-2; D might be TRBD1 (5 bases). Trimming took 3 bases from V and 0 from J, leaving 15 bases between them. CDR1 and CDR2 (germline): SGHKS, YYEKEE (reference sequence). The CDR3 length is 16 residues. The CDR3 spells CASSSGQEYPNYGYTF. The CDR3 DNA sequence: TGTGCCAGCAGCTCGGGGCAGGAATACCCTAACTATGGCTACACCTTC.

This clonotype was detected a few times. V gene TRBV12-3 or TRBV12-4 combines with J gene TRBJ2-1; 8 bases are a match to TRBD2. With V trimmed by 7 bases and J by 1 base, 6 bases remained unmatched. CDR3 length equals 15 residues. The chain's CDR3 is CASTTGLGSYNEQFF. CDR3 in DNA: TGTGCCAGCACCACGGGACTAGGGTCCTACAATGAGCAGTTCTTC.

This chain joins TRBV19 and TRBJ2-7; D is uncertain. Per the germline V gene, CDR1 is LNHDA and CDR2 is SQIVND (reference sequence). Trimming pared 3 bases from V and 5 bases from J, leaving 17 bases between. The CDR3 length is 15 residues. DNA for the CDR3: TGTGCCAGTAGTATCGGACCGGCCAGCCGGGACGAGCAGTACTTC. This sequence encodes CASSIGPASRDEQYF.

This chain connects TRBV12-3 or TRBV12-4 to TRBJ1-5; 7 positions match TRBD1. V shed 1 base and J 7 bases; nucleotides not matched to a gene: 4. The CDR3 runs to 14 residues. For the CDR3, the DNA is TGTGCCAGCAGTTTAGGGGCAGGGGGACAGCCCCAGCATTTT. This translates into CASSLGAGGQPQHF.

CDR3 sequence: CATRTGTGAPVGDTQYF. The CDR3 DNA sequence: TGTGCCACCAGAACCGGGACAGGGGCTCCTGTTGGAGATACGCAGTATTTT. The chain is built from TRBV15 and TRBJ2-3; 10 nucleotides match TRBD1. V lost 6 bases to trimming and J lost 5 bases; unmatched junction nucleotides: 14. This CDR3 contains 17 residues. Germline V gene lookup returns CDR1 LNHNV and CDR2 YYDKDF (reference sequence).

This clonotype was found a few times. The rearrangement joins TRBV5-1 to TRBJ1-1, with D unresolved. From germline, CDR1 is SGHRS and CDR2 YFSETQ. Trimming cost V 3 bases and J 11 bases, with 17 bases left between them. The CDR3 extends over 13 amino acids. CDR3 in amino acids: CASSSSRQGWAFF. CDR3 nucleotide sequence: TGCGCCAGCAGCTCCAGTCGACAAGGCTGGGCTTTCTTT.